This T cell receptor beta chain was captured in a study of T cells expressing NK-cell markers. TCRdb reanalyzed the 5' RACE reads, giving one entry per CDR3 protein sequence and no DNA. The table for this sample gives fewer than 550,000 distinct CDR3 sequences. Of note for this clonotype: Its antigen is undetermined.

The length of the CDR3 is 14 residues. The germline gives CDR1 LGHNA, CDR2 YNFKEQ. Whole-study results and caveats: These clonotypes additionally ranked first within the CD3+CD56-NKG2C+ fraction of four donors.

Sequenced: blood T cells: a sorted CD56 or NKG2C T cell subset, CD4+ or CD8+ T cells, or bulk PBMC T cells (not recorded which). This TCR came from a woman in her 50s in good health. The chain joins TRBV4-2 to TRBJ1-1; with no DNA, the TCRdb D assignment of TRBD1 cannot be verified. CDR3 residues: CASSQDGLGAEAFF.